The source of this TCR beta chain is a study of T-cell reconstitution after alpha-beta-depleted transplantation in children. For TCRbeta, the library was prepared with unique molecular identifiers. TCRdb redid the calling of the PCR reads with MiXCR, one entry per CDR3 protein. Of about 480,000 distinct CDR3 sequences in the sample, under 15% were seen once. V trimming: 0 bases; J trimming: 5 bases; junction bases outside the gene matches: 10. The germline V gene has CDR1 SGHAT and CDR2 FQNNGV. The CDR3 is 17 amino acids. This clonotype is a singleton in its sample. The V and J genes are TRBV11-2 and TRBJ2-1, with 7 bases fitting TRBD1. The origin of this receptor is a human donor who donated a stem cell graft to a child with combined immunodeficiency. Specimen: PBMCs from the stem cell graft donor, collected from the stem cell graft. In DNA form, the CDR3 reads TGTGCCAGCAGCTTAGAAGGTGTCGGGACAGCAAACAATGAGCAGTTCTTC. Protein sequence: CASSLEGVGTANNEQFF.